A selection of T cell receptor beta chains follows, all from one sample in a study of blood T cell repertoires in COVID-19. TCRdb's table, derived via immunoSEQ multiplex PCR, lists solely in-frame clones and lacks some. The sample has around 150,000 clones, roughly 80% seen once. Input material: peripheral blood. The receptors originated from a woman aged 40 to 50 with COVID-19, enrolled during active disease. Both conserved end residues are part of each CDR3. Each record gives: J gene, V gene, CDR3 protein.

J gene: TRBJ2-1; V gene: TRBV29-1; CDR3 protein: CSIRRGQGEFF
J gene: TRBJ2-7; V gene: TRBV28; CDR3 protein: CASSLWSGSLREQYF
J gene: TRBJ1-1; V gene: TRBV5-1; CDR3 protein: CASSPDRGPGAFF
J gene: TRBJ2-1; V gene: TRBV4-2; CDR3 protein: CASSQAGTGRGYNEQFF
J gene: TRBJ1-5; V gene: TRBV27; CDR3 protein: CASSTSGISNQPQHF
J gene: TRBJ2-5; V gene: TRBV18; CDR3 protein: CASSPAGRRETQYF
J gene: TRBJ1-4; V gene: TRBV19; CDR3 protein: CASRQGNEKLFF
J gene: TRBJ1-1; V gene: TRBV21-1; CDR3 protein: CASSKERWGGSEAFF
J gene: TRBJ2-3; V gene: TRBV14; CDR3 protein: CASSQRRGGYTDTQYF
J gene: TRBJ2-5; V gene: TRBV9; CDR3 protein: CASSSRQRSETQYF
J gene: TRBJ1-4; V gene: TRBV7-2; CDR3 protein: CASSLVGQEKLFF
J gene: TRBJ2-3; V gene: TRBV7-2; CDR3 protein: CASRGGGSTDTQYF
J gene: TRBJ2-7; V gene: TRBV5-1; CDR3 protein: CASSLSGSEQYF
J gene: TRBJ2-1; V gene: TRBV30; CDR3 protein: CACLASSYNEQFF
J gene: TRBJ2-3; V gene: TRBV2; CDR3 protein: CASKPLAEGGRSTDTQYF
J gene: TRBJ2-3; V gene: TRBV13; CDR3 protein: CASSSSWGRTATDTQYF
J gene: TRBJ2-3; V gene: TRBV11-2; CDR3 protein: CASSPGLATDTQYF
J gene: TRBJ2-6; V gene: TRBV7-9; CDR3 protein: CATLGGQGDSGANVLTF
J gene: TRBJ1-1; V gene: TRBV19; CDR3 protein: CASSLGTGGFTEAFF
J gene: TRBJ2-7; V gene: TRBV5-4; CDR3 protein: CASSLVGGAATYEQYF
J gene: TRBJ2-7; V gene: TRBV7-6; CDR3 protein: CASSLKRTSDYEQYF
J gene: TRBJ2-1; V gene: TRBV10-2; CDR3 protein: CASSESGAGARNEQFF
J gene: TRBJ1-2; V gene: TRBV28; CDR3 protein: CASSTQGINVYTF
J gene: TRBJ1-2; V gene: TRBV10-3; CDR3 protein: CAISGDAGQGRYGYTF
J gene: TRBJ2-5; V gene: TRBV30; CDR3 protein: CAWSVRGVQETQYF
J gene: TRBJ2-5; V gene: TRBV3-1/TRBV3-2; CDR3 protein: CASSQDPGRGETQYF
J gene: TRBJ2-5; V gene: TRBV7-3; CDR3 protein: CASSLTGQGEETQYF
J gene: TRBJ2-1; V gene: TRBV7-7; CDR3 protein: CASSPGLSSSYNEQFF
J gene: TRBJ2-1; V gene: TRBV29-1; CDR3 protein: CSPRLASSYNEQFF
J gene: TRBJ2-3; V gene: TRBV5-1; CDR3 protein: CASNPQGFTDTQYF
J gene: TRBJ1-1; V gene: TRBV6-1; CDR3 protein: CASSVRSRVRGLTNTEAFF
J gene: TRBJ2-2; V gene: TRBV5-1; CDR3 protein: CASSLLVGAGGDTGELFF
J gene: TRBJ2-5; V gene: TRBV6-5; CDR3 protein: CASRGFQETQYF
J gene: TRBJ2-7; V gene: TRBV28; CDR3 protein: CAGGSGRFREQYF
J gene: TRBJ1-2; V gene: TRBV9; CDR3 protein: CASSVALANYGYTF
J gene: TRBJ2-4; V gene: TRBV28; CDR3 protein: CASSFFKGSKNIQYF
J gene: TRBJ2-3; V gene: TRBV7-2; CDR3 protein: CASRTSPSTDTQYF
J gene: TRBJ1-1; V gene: TRBV2; CDR3 protein: CASSELGQNTEAFF
J gene: TRBJ1-1; V gene: TRBV28; CDR3 protein: CASRTTGAGTEAFF
J gene: TRBJ1-2; V gene: TRBV27; CDR3 protein: CASRPGDRIYGYTF
J gene: TRBJ2-3; V gene: TRBV27; CDR3 protein: CASSPVGAPTDTQYF
J gene: TRBJ1-5; V gene: TRBV4-1; CDR3 protein: CASSTQQRLNQPQHF
J gene: TRBJ2-2; V gene: TRBV5-4; CDR3 protein: CASNYITGELFF
J gene: TRBJ2-7; V gene: TRBV6-5; CDR3 protein: CASSQHTRSEQYF
J gene: TRBJ2-7; V gene: TRBV27; CDR3 protein: CASSLGDSRSYEQYF
J gene: TRBJ1-5; V gene: TRBV5-8; CDR3 protein: CASSLEQGSNQPQHF
J gene: TRBJ2-3; V gene: TRBV5-1; CDR3 protein: CASSLEPNTDTQYF
J gene: TRBJ2-1; V gene: TRBV15; CDR3 protein: CATSRGSGDEQFF
J gene: TRBJ2-7; V gene: TRBV9; CDR3 protein: CASSVSRDSGYEQYF
J gene: TRBJ2-3; V gene: TRBV29-1; CDR3 protein: CSVEALAVYSDTQYF
J gene: TRBJ1-2; V gene: TRBV7-9; CDR3 protein: CASSPGQGWGYTF
J gene: TRBJ2-2; V gene: TRBV7-8; CDR3 protein: CASSLMTGATGELFF
J gene: TRBJ1-4; V gene: TRBV5-6; CDR3 protein: CASSLLSSTVEKLFF
J gene: TRBJ1-5; V gene: TRBV28; CDR3 protein: CASSPDRRPQHF
J gene: TRBJ2-2; V gene: TRBV5-1; CDR3 protein: CASSLSAGELFF
J gene: TRBJ2-2; V gene: TRBV24-1; CDR3 protein: CATSAAGAGELFF
J gene: TRBJ1-6; V gene: TRBV2; CDR3 protein: CASRITGYRTALHF
J gene: TRBJ1-4; V gene: TRBV19; CDR3 protein: CASNPGGRGYEKLFF
J gene: TRBJ2-1; V gene: TRBV29-1; CDR3 protein: CSVEALGYNEQFF
J gene: TRBJ1-6; V gene: TRBV27; CDR3 protein: CASSPAGQYSPLHF